A single sample gave rise to the 21 T cell receptor beta chains below, sequenced in a study of blood T cell repertoires in COVID-19. Produced via immunoSEQ multiplex PCR; TCRdb's table is partial and in-frame only. The repertoire holds 130,000 or so clones, more than 75% seen once, with less than 2% in the top ten. The sample taken for sequencing was peripheral blood. These TCRs come from a human donor in a cohort sampled during active COVID-19.

This clone was observed a single time. The chain couples TRBV20-1 to TRBJ1-2; D not resolved. Deletions cut 3 bases from V and 1 base from J, with 12 bases between. CDR3 size: 14 residues. Germline V gene lookup returns CDR1 DFQATT and CDR2 SNEGSKA (reference sequence). CDR3 residues: CSASIAESNYGYTF. CDR3 bases: TGCAGTGCTAGTATAGCAGAAAGTAACTATGGCTACACCTTC.

In this sample, this clone turned up a few times. The same CDR3 can be traced to other DNA sequences in this sample. This chain connects TRBV7-8 to TRBJ2-7; 7 bases align to TRBD1. J gave up 3 bases and V 5 bases, and 7 bases lay outside the gene matches. The CDR3 loop spans 14 amino acids. The V gene's germline CDR1 is SGHVS and CDR2 FQNEAQ. DNA for the CDR3: TGTGCCAGCAGCCCCCGAGACAGGGTCTACGAGCAGTACTTC. Translation: CASSPRDRVYEQYF. The whole variable domain, remainder taken from reference TRBV7-8 and TRBJ2-7, is GAGVSQSPRYKVAKRGQDVALRCDPISGHVSLFWYQQALGQGPEFLTYFQNEAQLDKSGLPSDRFFAERPEGSVSTLKIQRTQQEDSAVYLCASSPRDRVYEQYFGPGTRLTVT.

The rearrangement links TRBV18 to TRBJ2-4; tentative D call: TRBD1 (6 bases). This CDR3 comprises 17 residues. Trimming shortened V by 4 bases and J by 0 bases, and 16 bases separated the two germline ends. CDR1 is KGHSH, CDR2 LQKENI, per germline. As DNA, the CDR3 is TGTGCCAGCTCACTCTCAGGACAGAGACTAGCCAAAAACATTCAGTACTTC. Its translation: CASSLSGQRLAKNIQYF.

The V gene is TRBV6-1, the J gene TRBJ1-1, with 11 bases lining up with TRBD1. Per the germline V gene, CDR1 is MNHNS and CDR2 is SASEGT. Trimming at V came to 3 bases and at J to 2 bases, leaving 2 bases not matched to a gene. This CDR3 contains 15 residues. CDR3: CASSDGTGGNTEAFF. The CDR3 DNA reads TGTGCCAGCAGTGACGGGACAGGGGGAAACACTGAAGCTTTCTTT.

This chain uses TRBV28 with TRBJ2-4, with D perhaps TRBD1 (6 bases). V shed 5 bases and J shed 15 bases, with 23 bases lying between them. The CDR3 spans 14 residues. CDR1 and CDR2 (germline): MDHEN, SYDVKM. For the CDR3, the DNA is TGTGCCAGCAGTCCAGGGGATAGATTAGGCTCAAGGTACTTC. It encodes CASSPGDRLGSRYF.

This clone appeared once. The J gene is TRBJ1-1, the V gene TRBV19; D gene unclear. The CDR3 is 15 residues long. Germline V gene sequence: CDR1 LNHDA, CDR2 SQIVND (reference sequence). Trimming took off 5 bases at V and 0 bases at J, with 13 bases between the two ends. CDR3 protein: CASSVTGNMNTEAFF. Written as DNA, the CDR3 is TGTGCCAGTAGTGTGACGGGTAATATGAACACTGAAGCTTTCTTT.

This chain connects TRBV18 to TRBJ2-1; TRBD1 is a possible D gene (5 bases). Germline-derived CDR1 and CDR2 are KGHSH and LQKENI. The CDR3 is 15 residues long. V dropped 5 bases and J dropped 9 bases, with 20 bases sitting between them. CDR3 in amino acids: CASSRQSRAFGEQFF. The CDR3 nucleotides read TGTGCCAGCTCAAGACAGAGCCGGGCTTTCGGTGAGCAGTTCTTC.

This chain connects TRBV3-1 (or the pseudogene TRBV3-2) to TRBJ2-1, with 9 bases matching TRBD2. Germline-derived CDR1 and CDR2 are LGHDT and YNNKEL (reference sequence). The CDR3 is 15 amino acids. J lost 1 base, V lost 4 bases, and 2 bases had no gene match. CDR3 nucleotide sequence: TGTGCCAGCAGCCGCCTAGCGGGGTCCTACAATGAGCAGTTCTTC. Protein product: CASSRLAGSYNEQFF.

The chain has TRBV5-6 and TRBJ2-1; TRBD2 is a possible D gene (5 bases). The CDR3 contains 12 residues. CDR1 SGHDT and CDR2 YYEEEE come from the germline V gene. Trimming cost V 4 bases and J 5 bases, with 7 bases left between them. For the CDR3, the DNA is TGTGCCAGCAGCCCACTAGACAATGAGCAGTTCTTC. Its protein is CASSPLDNEQFF.

The CDR3 loop is CASSSTGTLVVNEKLFF. DNA for the CDR3: TGTGCCAGTAGTTCGACAGGGACGCTTGTGGTTAATGAAAAACTGTTTTTT. The chain uses TRBV19 and TRBJ1-4; 7 bases line up with TRBD1. V lost 5 bases, J lost 4 bases, and 13 bases stayed unmatched. The CDR3 covers 17 residues. Looked up from germline, CDR1 is LNHDA and CDR2 is SQIVND (reference sequence).

This clone is a singleton in its sample. This sequence joins TRBV24-1 and TRBJ2-1, with D tentatively TRBD2 (6 bases). V dropped 9 bases and J dropped 7 bases, with 18 bases sitting between them. CDR1 and CDR2 from the germline V gene are KGHDR and SFDVKD. This CDR3 has 14 amino acids. This CDR3 reads CATGLAGRSNEQFF. Written as DNA, the CDR3 is TGTGCCACCGGTCTGGCGGGGCGTTCAAATGAGCAGTTCTTC.

The J gene is TRBJ1-6, the V gene TRBV5-1, with TRBD1 identical over 8 bases. The CDR3 has 15 amino acids. Germline CDR1 and CDR2: SGHRS and YFSETQ. J was trimmed by 9 bases and V by 0 bases; bases with no gene match: 5. The CDR3 loop reads CASSLAGTGRSPLHF. CDR3 DNA: TGCGCCAGCAGCTTGGCCGGGACAGGTCGTTCACCCCTCCACTTT.

This clone was found a few times. The rearrangement links TRBV11-2 to TRBJ1-6; TRBD1 agrees at 7 bases. V lost 5 bases, J lost 8 bases, and 0 bases stayed unmatched. The CDR3 has 12 amino acids. Germline CDR1 SGHAT, CDR2 FQNNGV. The CDR3 DNA sequence: TGTGCCAGCAGCACAGGGGATTCACCCCTCCACTTT. It codes for CASSTGDSPLHF.

This chain joins TRBV9 and TRBJ1-5; TRBD1 aligns across 11 bases. In germline, CDR1 is SGDLS, CDR2 YYNGEE. This CDR3 region has 15 residues. The ends lost 0 bases at V and 7 bases at J; junction bases unmatched: 3. The CDR3 DNA is TGTGCCAGCAGCGTAGGGACAGGGGGCAGGCAGCCCCAGCATTTT. Its protein is CASSVGTGGRQPQHF.

J is TRBJ2-1 and V is TRBV29-1; TRBD2 aligns across 8 bases. J was trimmed by 7 bases and V by 6 bases; bases with no gene match: 5. Per germline, CDR1 SQVTM and CDR2 ANQGSEA. This CDR3 region has 12 residues. The chain's CDR3 is CSVPKRGNEQFF. Here the CDR3 DNA reads TGCAGCGTCCCGAAGCGGGGGAATGAGCAGTTCTTC.

CDR3 sequence reads: CASSQQGSNSPLHF. In DNA form, the CDR3 reads TGTGCCAGCAGCCAACAGGGGAGTAATTCACCCCTCCACTTT. The genes are TRBV7-9 and TRBJ1-6; TRBD1 aligns across 7 bases. Germline trimming cut 5 bases from V and 6 bases from J; bases unmatched to any gene: 4. The CDR3 has 14 amino acids. Germline values: CDR1 SEHNR, CDR2 FQNEAQ (reference sequence). Drawing the rest from reference TRBV7-9 and TRBJ1-6, the complete variable domain is DTGVSQNPRHKITKRGQNVTFRCDPISEHNRLYWYRQTLGQGPEFLTYFQNEAQLEKSRLLSDRFSAERPKGSFSTLEIQRTEQGDSAMYLCASSQQGSNSPLHFGNGTRLTVT.

The CDR3 DNA sequence: TGTGCCAGCAGCAAAAAGAGTGGGGCACCCTACGAGCAGTACTTC. Its translation: CASSKKSGAPYEQYF. This rearrangement joins TRBV21-1 to TRBJ2-7; the table's D call of TRBD1 was not tested on the DNA. TRBV21-1 is listed as a pseudogene. CDR3 length equals 15 residues.

The V call is TRBV5-1, the J call TRBJ1-1; TRBD1 might be the D (5 bases). V was clipped by 6 bases and J by 4 bases, with 16 bases between them. The germline gives CDR1 SGHRS, CDR2 YFSETQ. This CDR3 is 14 amino acids long. DNA of the CDR3: TGCGCCAGCACCCCTATCGGAGGGGCCACTGAAGCTTTCTTT. Translated, it gives CASTPIGGATEAFF.

CDR3 residues: CASKTDLDQPQHF. The CDR3 region has the DNA TGTGCCAGCAAAACTGACTTAGATCAGCCCCAGCATTTT. The chain uses TRBV2 and TRBJ1-5; D unclear. Germline V gene sequence: CDR1 SNHLY, CDR2 FYNNEI. V gave up 7 bases and J gave up 5 bases, with 12 bases separating them. CDR3 length equals 13 residues.

The V gene is TRBV7-8, the J gene TRBJ2-7, with 9 nucleotides matching TRBD1. This CDR3 region has 14 residues. Looked up from germline, CDR1 is SGHVS and CDR2 is FQNEAQ. The junction had 6 bases not matched to a gene; V was cut back by 5 bases and J by 4 bases. CDR3 coding DNA: TGTGCCAGCAGCAGCCGGGACAGGGTTTACGAGCAGTACTTC. It translates to CASSSRDRVYEQYF.

The rearrangement links TRBV2 to TRBJ2-5; 8 bases are a match to TRBD1. From germline, CDR1 is SNHLY and CDR2 FYNNEI. The CDR3 runs 17 residues. After removal of 6 bases from V and 5 bases from J, the junction contained 17 bases not matched to a gene. As DNA, the CDR3 is TGTGCCAGCAGCGCCGGCGGGACAGGTGGATATGGGGAGACCCAGTACTTC. Translation gives CASSAGGTGGYGETQYF.